This TCR beta chain originates from a study of cytomegalovirus exposure and HLA in healthy donors. Whole-study findings and limits: In a later analysis, the majority of CMV-associated beta chains seemingly showed HLA restriction. Follow-up analysis found HLA locus-dependent TCR association rates, highest for DRB1 and lowest for HLA-C. One cluster of highly shared sequence variants probably arose as a sequencing artifact. Listed as cytomegalovirus-associated were 150 or so TCR beta chains.

Per the germline V gene, CDR1 is MNHNS and CDR2 is SASEGT. There are 14 residues in the CDR3. J gave up 7 bases and V 8 bases, and 8 bases lay outside the gene matches. About this clone itself: What it binds is unknown.

The PCR was carried out with 60 Vbeta primers and 13 Jbeta primers. TCRdb's copy holds only in-frame clones and misses some; the assay was immunoSEQ multiplex PCR. The sample data list about 210,000 clones. This chain uses TRBV6-1 with TRBJ1-6, with 7 bases aligning to TRBD1. The sequence derives from a woman aged 25 to 39 in good health and CMV-seropositive. Sequencing input: PBMCs. The CDR3 region has the DNA TGTGCCAGCGAGACCGACAGGGCGAATTCACCCCTCCACTTT. Its protein is CASETDRANSPLHF.